These 2 T cell receptor beta chains originate from one sample sequenced in a study of cytomegalovirus exposure and HLA in healthy donors. This PCR relied on a set of 60 Vbeta primers and 13 Jbeta primers. Assay: immunoSEQ multiplex PCR; the TCRdb copy retains only in-frame clones and omits some. The sample consists of approximately 140,000 clones, under 90% of them appearing once. Sequencing was done on a sample of PBMCs. Receptors originate from a male donor in good health and CMV-seronegative.

The CDR3 DNA reads TGTGCCTGGAGCGCCAGGAGCAATCAGCCCCAGCATTTT. Amino acid sequence: CAWSARSNQPQHF. This chain connects TRBV30 to TRBJ1-5; D ambiguous. V was shortened by 3 bases and J by 1 base, with 7 bases between the two germline ends. The CDR3 consists of 13 residues. Germline loops: CDR1 GTSNPN, CDR2 SVGIG (reference sequence).

The V call is TRBV7-2, the J call TRBJ2-2, with 8 bases lining up with TRBD1. This CDR3 comprises 16 residues. CDR1 is SGHTA, CDR2 FQGNSA, per germline. The trim removed 5 bases at V and 3 bases at J, leaving 8 bases unmatched. The CDR3 loop reads CASSPETGVYTGELFF. The CDR3 nucleotides are TGTGCCAGCAGCCCGGAGACAGGGGTCTACACCGGGGAGCTGTTTTTT.